The next 13 T cell receptor beta chains were all read from a single sample in a study of T cells expressing NK-cell markers. TCRdb re-called the 5' RACE reads and gives one entry per CDR3 protein, without DNA. The sample's table shows around 21,000 distinct CDR3 sequences. Source material: blood T cells: a sorted CD56 or NKG2C T cell subset, CD4+ or CD8+ T cells, or bulk PBMC T cells (not recorded which). The receptors stem from a man aged 18 to 69 in good health.

V is TRBV5-4 and J is TRBJ2-7; checking the TCRdb D call of TRBD1 is not possible without DNA. Germline CDR1 and CDR2: SGHNT and YYREEE (reference sequence). This CDR3 is built from 19 residues. The CDR3 here is CASSLRSRTVRPTSYEQYF.

The chain recombines TRBV6-2 or TRBV6-3 with TRBJ2-3; the D call from TCRdb, TRBD1, cannot be confirmed without DNA. The germline gives CDR1 MNHEY, CDR2 SVGEGT. The CDR3 loop spans 14 amino acids. CDR3 loop: CASSGQGPTDTQYF.

This chain connects TRBV7-8 to TRBJ2-6; TCRdb proposes TRBD1, but this gene call is untestable without DNA. This CDR3 is 17 amino acids long. Germline V gene data show CDR1 as SGHVS and CDR2 as FQNEAQ. CDR3 amino acids: CASSLVGGVAGANVLTF.

This rearrangement joins TRBV15 to TRBJ2-7. CDR1 LNHNV and CDR2 YYDKDF come from the germline V gene (reference sequence). This CDR3 spans 15 amino acids. This CDR3 is CATSRDSSPAGEQYF.

This sequence joins TRBV7-9 and TRBJ1-2. CDR1 is SEHNR and CDR2 is FQNEAQ in the germline V gene (reference sequence). The CDR3 is 13 residues long. The CDR3 reads CASSLPRRDGYTF.

The rearrangement joins TRBV12-3 or TRBV12-4 to TRBJ1-2; without DNA, the TCRdb call of TRBD1 cannot be checked. This CDR3 comprises 16 residues. The CDR3 protein is CASSFSPGGLIYGYTF.

The rearrangement joins TRBV12-3 or TRBV12-4 to TRBJ2-5; TCRdb indicates TRBD1, and absent DNA this call remains unverified. This CDR3 comprises 16 residues. The CDR3 sequence is CASRPRRGGPGETQYF.

In terms of frequency, this clonotype is medium-sized. The gene calls are TRBV15 and TRBJ2-5. The germline gives CDR1 LNHNV, CDR2 YYDKDF (reference sequence). There are 15 residues in the CDR3. CDR3 sequence reads: CATSRDVQNQETQYF.

This clonotype is classed as medium-sized by frequency. The rearrangement joins TRBV20-1 to TRBJ2-7; TCRdb names TRBD1, which stays unverified in the absence of DNA. The CDR3 loop spans 14 amino acids. Germline V gene sequence: CDR1 DFQATT, CDR2 SNEGSKA (reference sequence). CDR3 amino acids: CSARDGGGAYEQYF.

This chain uses TRBV5-5 with TRBJ2-2. Germline values: CDR1 SGHKS, CDR2 YYEKEE (reference sequence). The CDR3 length is 14 residues. CDR3 protein: CASSSTLNTGELFF.

The chain employs TRBV3-1 and TRBJ2-7; with no DNA, the TCRdb D assignment of TRBD1 cannot be verified. This CDR3 has 15 residues. Germline V gene data show CDR1 as LGHDT and CDR2 as YNNKEL (reference sequence). The CDR3 protein is CASSQRQGGPYEQYF.

The rearrangement links TRBV12-3 or TRBV12-4 to TRBJ2-1; TCRdb's D call of TRBD2 is untestable without DNA. The CDR3 has 18 amino acids. This CDR3 is CASSLLRVSGGAYNEQFF.

The V gene is TRBV11-2, the J gene TRBJ2-1; no DNA is available, so the TRBD1 call from TCRdb remains unchecked. CDR1 and CDR2 from the germline V gene are SGHAT and FQNNGV. The CDR3 has 15 residues. The CDR3 is CASSYQTVRSNEQFF. The full variable domain, in which reference TRBV11-2 and TRBJ2-1 provide the parts outside the CDR3, is EAGVAQSPRYKIIEKRQSVAFWCNPISGHATLYWYQQILGQGPKLLIQFQNNGVVDDSQLPKDRFSAERLKGVDSTLKIQPAKLEDSAVYLCASSYQTVRSNEQFFGPGTRLTVL.